This TCR beta chain emerged from a study of shared clonotypes between healthy human individuals. Only in-frame clones appear in the TCRdb table, and some are missing; sequencing was by immunoSEQ multiplex PCR. This table holds about 2.4 million clones, around nine tenths found once. This CDR3 is built from 16 residues. The germline V and J ends were trimmed by 5 bases and 7 bases, with 22 bases remaining between them. Germline V lookup: CDR1 SGHNT, CDR2 YENEEA. The chain links TRBV11-3 to TRBJ2-3, with TRBD2 as a possible D gene (9 bases). The sample was naive CD4+ T cells sorted from blood. The subset denotes: CD45RA+ positively selected. The clonotype was recovered from a man between 18 and 35 years old in good health. CDR3 amino acids: CASSPGGGGAFYTQYF. Here the CDR3 DNA reads TGTGCCAGCAGCCCAGGGGGCGGGGGGGCATTTTATACGCAGTATTTT.